A selection of T cell receptor beta chains follows, all from one sample in a study of T cells in Graves' hyperthyroidism and ophthalmopathy. Each CDR3 protein gets one entry after TCRdb re-called the multiplex PCR reads with MiXCR. Among approximately 330,000 distinct CDR3 sequences listed, around a sixth were seen once. The sample consisted of blood. The receptors derive from a woman aged 45-59 years with Graves' hyperthyroidism. The CDR3 runs from the conserved cysteine through the conserved F or W.

TRBJ2-1 TRBV5-1 CASSQGFNEQFF
TRBJ2-1 TRBV19 CASSSSTSGGANEQFF
TRBJ1-6 TRBV5-5 CASSLLMGWDSPLHF
TRBJ2-2 TRBV12-3/TRBV12-4 CASRLIANTGELFF
TRBJ2-5 TRBV12-3/TRBV12-4 CASSFGGAPQQETQYF
TRBJ2-7 TRBV7-8 CASSPDGGYEQYF
TRBJ2-3 TRBV2 CASRLAGFTDTQYF
TRBJ1-5 TRBV6-1 CASSEQGYQPQHF
TRBJ1-1 TRBV19 CASRPRQGANTEAFF
TRBJ1-1 TRBV6-1 CASSIREDEAFF
TRBJ1-2 TRBV19 CASSTLGTVGYTF
TRBJ2-7 TRBV5-1 CASSYVSGSSYEQYF
TRBJ2-1 TRBV27 CASSWASEPYNEQFF
TRBJ2-1 TRBV20-1 CSARDRLAGPSNEQFF
TRBJ2-1 TRBV20-1 CSARAPGLAGDVNEQFF
TRBJ2-1 TRBV15 CATGLATSGSNEQFF
TRBJ2-3 TRBV30 CAWSVAGEDTQYF
TRBJ1-1 TRBV4-1 CASSQDHPGVTEAFF
TRBJ1-4 TRBV4-1 CASSQYWGRMGDEKLFF
TRBJ2-4 TRBV5-6 CASSFYICSARNPAGNIQYF
TRBJ2-2 TRBV2 CASSEGLGGTGELFF
TRBJ2-1 TRBV29-1 CSVDGERGSLQEQFF
TRBJ1-1 TRBV7-2 CASSLPGQATEAFF
TRBJ1-5 TRBV20-1 CSARGGRGPFQPQHF
TRBJ2-1 TRBV3-1 CASSPPWSSYNEQFF
TRBJ2-3 TRBV20-1 CSARQTDTQYF
TRBJ1-1 TRBV19 CASRPRQGVTEAFF
TRBJ1-2 TRBV5-1 CASSLTGFANYGYTF
TRBJ1-2 TRBV6-1 CASSIGQANYGYTF
TRBJ2-1 TRBV5-1 CASSLEVFAAGDSYNEQFF
TRBJ2-3 TRBV27 CASSPLAGVTDTQYF
TRBJ2-1 TRBV20-1 CSAREGGKGSYNEQFF
TRBJ2-3 TRBV20-1 CSAKQAGGRDTQYF
TRBJ1-1 TRBV7-2 CASSPEQVVLTEAFF